Below, 19 T cell receptor beta chains from the same sample are listed, as sequenced in a study of OX40 agonist ivuxolimab in advanced cancers. Here immunoSEQ multiplex PCR was the method, and the copy in TCRdb shows in-frame clones only, minus some. The sample lists about 61,000 clones; 75% to 90% were seen once. The specimen comprised CD4+ or CD8+ T cells sorted from blood, sampled in a trial of the OX40 agonist ivuxolimab. Receptor source: an adult with an advanced solid tumor such as melanoma, head and neck, liver or kidney cancer.

Many counts were recorded for this clone. The chain uses TRBV7-8 and TRBJ1-2; unclear D gene. Trimming took 5 bases from V and 6 from J, leaving 10 bases between them. In germline, CDR1 is SGHVS, CDR2 FQNEAQ. The CDR3 has 12 amino acids. This CDR3 reads CASSQSQDGYTF. The CDR3 DNA reads TGTGCCAGCAGCCAATCCCAGGATGGCTACACCTTC. Complete variable domain (other parts from reference TRBV7-8 and TRBJ1-2): GAGVSQSPRYKVAKRGQDVALRCDPISGHVSLFWYQQALGQGPEFLTYFQNEAQLDKSGLPSDRFFAERPEGSVSTLKIQRTQQEDSAVYLCASSQSQDGYTFGSGTRLTVV.

This chain connects TRBV6-5 to TRBJ2-7, with 12 nucleotides matching TRBD2. V gave up 6 bases and J gave up 7 bases; unmatched junction bases: 4. From germline, CDR1 is MNHEY and CDR2 SVGAGI. This CDR3 is 13 amino acids long. The CDR3 here is CASSIGLAGEQYF. In DNA, the CDR3 is TGTGCCAGCAGCATTGGACTAGCGGGGGAGCAGTACTTC.

The CDR3 reads CASRGPNEKLFF. The CDR3 bases are TGTGCCAGCAGGGGACCTAATGAAAAACTGTTTTTT. This sequence joins TRBV6-5 and TRBJ1-4, with a possible D match to TRBD1 (5 bases). CDR1 is MNHEY, CDR2 SVGAGI, per germline. V was cut by 6 bases and J by 3 bases, with 5 bases left in between. The CDR3 is 12 amino acids.

The chain has TRBV19 and TRBJ1-5; D ambiguous. This CDR3 has 15 amino acids. With 7 bases removed from V and 2 bases from J, the gap between germline ends came to 15 bases. Germline CDR1 is LNHDA and CDR2 is SQIVND (reference sequence). Written as DNA, the CDR3 is TGTGCCAGTACCGAATCTATAGGACGCAATCAGCCCCAGCATTTT. Translation gives CASTESIGRNQPQHF.

The genes are TRBV9 and TRBJ2-5, with 10 nucleotides matching TRBD1. V lost 3 bases and J lost 6; bases outside the gene matches: 8. Germline V gene lookup returns CDR1 SGDLS and CDR2 YYNGEE. CDR3 size: 15 residues. CDR3 region: CASSASGTGVKTQYF. The CDR3 DNA follows: TGTGCCAGCAGCGCCAGCGGGACAGGGGTAAAGACCCAGTACTTC. Full variable domain (missing parts from reference TRBV9 and TRBJ2-5): DSGVTQTPKHLITATGQRVTLRCSPRSGDLSVYWYQQSLDQGLQFLIQYYNGEERAKGNILERFSAQQFPDLHSELNLSSLELGDSALYFCASSASGTGVKTQYFGPGTRLLVL.

The chain recombines TRBV7-9 with TRBJ2-1; D assignment may be TRBD1 or TRBD2 (6 bases each). CDR1 and CDR2 (germline): SEHNR, FQNEAQ (reference sequence). V lost 5 bases and J lost 2, with 13 bases in between. CDR3 size: 15 residues. The CDR3 coding sequence is TGTGCCAGCAGCCCAGACGGGGGCCCCTACAATGAGCAGTTCTTC. Translating gives CASSPDGGPYNEQFF.

This rearrangement joins TRBV19 to TRBJ1-5; D gene ambiguous. Trimming took 7 bases from V and 9 from J, leaving 16 bases between them. The CDR3 runs 13 residues. CDR1 is LNHDA, CDR2 SQIVND, per germline (reference sequence). The CDR3 DNA sequence: TGTGCCAGTATCATACCCCTCATACGGCCCCAGCATTTT. As protein: CASIIPLIRPQHF.

This clone appeared a few times. This chain joins TRBV23-1 and TRBJ2-7, with D tentatively TRBD1 (5 bases). TRBV23-1 is classed as an ORF, of uncertain function. The CDR3 is 14 amino acids. With 4 bases removed from V and 6 bases from J, the gap between germline ends came to 16 bases. CDR3 loop: CASSPPQGSPEQYF. CDR3 coding DNA: TGCGCCAGCAGTCCCCCCCAGGGATCCCCCGAGCAGTACTTC.

The chain recombines TRBV28 with TRBJ1-2; TRBD1 might be the D (6 bases). V dropped 5 bases and J dropped 0 bases, with 13 bases sitting between them. Germline V lookup: CDR1 MDHEN, CDR2 SYDVKM. The CDR3 runs to 15 residues. CDR3 DNA sequence: TGTGCCAGCAGTCCGGCGGGACAACCTAACTATGGCTACACCTTC. Translating it yields CASSPAGQPNYGYTF.

Details on this clone: Relative to the germline gene, one junction end is altered; a read error may explain this. J is TRBJ2-1 and V is TRBV6-4, with 8 nucleotides matching TRBD1. The CDR3 runs 14 residues. The germline V gene encodes CDR1 MRHNA and CDR2 SNTAGT. DNA for the CDR3: TGTGCCAGGTGTGACAGGGGATCCTGCAATGAGCAGTTCTTC. This translates into CARCDRGSCNEQFF.

In its sample, this clone was seen once. J is TRBJ2-5 and V is TRBV25-1; D perhaps matches TRBD2 (6 bases). The CDR3 has 15 amino acids. Trimming removed 5 bases from V and 1 base from J, with 14 bases in between. Germline-derived CDR1 and CDR2 are MGHDK and SYGVNS. Written as DNA, the CDR3 is TGTGCCAGCAGTCTCTGGGCGGGGCTCCAAGAGACCCAGTACTTC. Protein sequence: CASSLWAGLQETQYF. The full variable domain, with the rest looked up from reference TRBV25-1 and TRBJ2-5, is EADIYQTPRYLVIGTGKKITLECSQTMGHDKMYWYQQDPGMELHLIHYSYGVNSTEKGDLSSESTVSRIRTEHFPLTLESARPSHTSQYLCASSLWAGLQETQYFGPGTRLLVL.

This clone showed up just a few times. V is TRBV9 and J is TRBJ2-1; D is perhaps TRBD1 (5 bases). In germline, CDR1 is SGDLS, CDR2 YYNGEE. The CDR3 contains 15 residues. Trimming took 1 base from V and 1 from J, leaving 9 bases between them. This CDR3 is CASSVNGQSYNEQFF. CDR3 nucleotide sequence: TGTGCCAGCAGCGTAAACGGACAATCCTACAATGAGCAGTTCTTC.

This chain joins TRBV9 and TRBJ2-7; D is unresolved. CDR1 SGDLS and CDR2 YYNGEE come from the germline V gene. This CDR3 has 13 amino acids. The germline V and J ends were trimmed by 3 bases and 6 bases, with 13 bases remaining between them. The CDR3 DNA reads as TGTGCCAGCAGCGCCACCCCCACACGCGAGCAGTACTTC. It translates to CASSATPTREQYF. Full variable domain (outside the CDR3, taken from reference TRBV9 and TRBJ2-7): DSGVTQTPKHLITATGQRVTLRCSPRSGDLSVYWYQQSLDQGLQFLIQYYNGEERAKGNILERFSAQQFPDLHSELNLSSLELGDSALYFCASSATPTREQYFGPGTRLTVT.

The rearrangement uses TRBV4-3 and TRBJ2-3; 11 bases are a match to TRBD2. The V and J ends lost 0 bases and 12 bases, in that order; junction bases with no gene match: 8. CDR1 is LGHNA, CDR2 YSLEER, per germline. The CDR3 length is 15 residues. CDR3 DNA sequence: TGCGCCAGCAGCCAAGAATGGGCTAGCGGGGGGCCCCAGTATTTT. Translated: CASSQEWASGGPQYF.

The chain links TRBV5-1 to TRBJ2-3, with D perhaps matching TRBD1 (6 bases). The V gene lost 0 bases and the J gene lost 6 bases, with 14 bases spanning the gap. The CDR3 length is 15 residues. Germline CDR1 reads SGHRS; CDR2 reads YFSETQ. As DNA, the CDR3 is TGCGCCAGCAGCTTGGGTCAGGGGCCCCAGGATACGCAGTATTTT. This sequence encodes CASSLGQGPQDTQYF.

The chain joins TRBV5-6 to TRBJ1-2, with D hard to call. From germline, CDR1 is SGHDT and CDR2 YYEEEE. Between the trimmed V and J ends, which lost 3 bases and 8 bases, there was a span of 11 bases. The CDR3 sequence is 12 residues long. CDR3 DNA sequence: TGTGCCAGCAGCTCCTACGGATGGGGCTACACCTTC. Protein: CASSSYGWGYTF.

This sequence joins TRBV6-5 and TRBJ2-5; TRBD2 might be the D (6 bases). Germline assignment: CDR1 MNHEY and CDR2 SVGAGI. Trimming cost V 6 bases and J 5 bases, with 13 bases left between them. The CDR3 totals 13 residues. In DNA, the CDR3 is TGTGCCAGCAGCTACCCAGGGAGGGAGACCCAGTACTTC. Translated: CASSYPGRETQYF.

The chain carries TRBV29-1 and TRBJ2-7; the D is unclear. Trimming stripped 4 bases from V and 5 bases from J, with 9 bases between. This CDR3 spans 11 amino acids. Germline V gene sequence: CDR1 SQVTM, CDR2 ANQGSEA. Here the CDR3 DNA reads TGCAGCGTTGGGGTAGGGAACGAGCAGTACTTC. Translating it yields CSVGVGNEQYF.

This clone has only a few counts. The CDR3 nucleotides read TGTGCCAGCAGCCAAGAGAGGAGGGGGGGCGAGCAGTACTTC. Its protein product is CASSQERRGGEQYF. The chain has TRBV4-2 and TRBJ2-7; the D gene is possibly TRBD2 (7 bases). Germline CDR1 and CDR2: LGHNA and YNFKEQ. This CDR3 is built from 14 residues. V was cut by 0 bases and J by 6 bases, with 12 bases left in between.